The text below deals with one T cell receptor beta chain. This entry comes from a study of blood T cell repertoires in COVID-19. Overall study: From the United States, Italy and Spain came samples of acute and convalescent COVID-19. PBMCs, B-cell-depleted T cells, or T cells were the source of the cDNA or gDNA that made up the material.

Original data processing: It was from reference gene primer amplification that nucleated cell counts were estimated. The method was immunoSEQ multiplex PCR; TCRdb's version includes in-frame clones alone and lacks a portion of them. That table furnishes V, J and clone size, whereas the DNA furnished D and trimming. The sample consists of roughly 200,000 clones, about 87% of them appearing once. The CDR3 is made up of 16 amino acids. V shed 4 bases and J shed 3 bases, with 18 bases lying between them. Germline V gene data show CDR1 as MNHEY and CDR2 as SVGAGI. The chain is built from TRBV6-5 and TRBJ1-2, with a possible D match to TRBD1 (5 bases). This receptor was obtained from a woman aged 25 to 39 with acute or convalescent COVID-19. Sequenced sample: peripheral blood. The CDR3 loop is CASSSETRVGYYGYTF. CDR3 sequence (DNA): TGTGCCAGCAGTTCCGAAACCAGGGTGGGCTACTATGGCTACACCTTC.